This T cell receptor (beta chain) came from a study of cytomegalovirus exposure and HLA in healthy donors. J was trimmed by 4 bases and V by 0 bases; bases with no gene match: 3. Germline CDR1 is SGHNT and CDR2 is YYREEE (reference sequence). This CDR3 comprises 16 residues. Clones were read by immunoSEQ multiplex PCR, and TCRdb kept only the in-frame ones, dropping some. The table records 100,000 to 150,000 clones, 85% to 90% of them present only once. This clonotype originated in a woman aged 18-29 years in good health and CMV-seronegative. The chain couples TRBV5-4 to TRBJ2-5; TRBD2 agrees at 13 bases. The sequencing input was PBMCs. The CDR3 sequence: CASSLATSGGGETQYF. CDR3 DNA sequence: TGTGCCAGCAGCTTGGCCACTAGCGGGGGGGGAGAGACCCAGTACTTC.